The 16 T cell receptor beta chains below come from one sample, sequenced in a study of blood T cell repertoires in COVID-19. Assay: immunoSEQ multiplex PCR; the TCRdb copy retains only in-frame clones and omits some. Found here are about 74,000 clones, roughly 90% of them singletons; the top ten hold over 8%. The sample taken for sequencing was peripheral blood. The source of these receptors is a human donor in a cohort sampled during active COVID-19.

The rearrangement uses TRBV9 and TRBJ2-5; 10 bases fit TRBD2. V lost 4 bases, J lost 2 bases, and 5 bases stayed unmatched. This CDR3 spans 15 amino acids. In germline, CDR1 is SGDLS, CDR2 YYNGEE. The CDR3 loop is CASSSRTSGQETQYF. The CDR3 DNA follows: TGTGCCAGCAGCTCCCGGACTAGCGGACAAGAGACCCAGTACTTC.

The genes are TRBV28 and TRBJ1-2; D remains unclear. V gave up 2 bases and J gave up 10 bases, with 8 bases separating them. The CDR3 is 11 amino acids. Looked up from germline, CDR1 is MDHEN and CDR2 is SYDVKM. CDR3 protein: CASSLNGVYTF. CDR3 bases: TGTGCCAGCAGTTTAAACGGGGTCTACACCTTC.

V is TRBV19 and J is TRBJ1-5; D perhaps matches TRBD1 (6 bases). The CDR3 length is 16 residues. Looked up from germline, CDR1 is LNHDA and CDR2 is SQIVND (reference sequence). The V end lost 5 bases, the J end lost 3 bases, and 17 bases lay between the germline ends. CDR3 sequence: CASSPGAGAPNQPQHF. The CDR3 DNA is TGTGCCAGTAGTCCGGGGGCGGGGGCCCCCAATCAGCCCCAGCATTTT.

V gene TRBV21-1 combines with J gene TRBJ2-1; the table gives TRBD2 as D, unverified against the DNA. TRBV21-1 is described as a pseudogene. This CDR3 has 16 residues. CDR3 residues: CASPKSGGGSYNEQFF. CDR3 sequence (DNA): TGTGCCAGCCCCAAATCGGGAGGGGGGTCCTACAATGAGCAGTTCTTC.

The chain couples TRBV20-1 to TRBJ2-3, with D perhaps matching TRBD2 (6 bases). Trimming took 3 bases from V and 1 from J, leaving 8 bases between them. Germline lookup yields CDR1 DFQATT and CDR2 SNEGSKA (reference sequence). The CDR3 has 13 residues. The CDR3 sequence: CSASLAGTDTQYF. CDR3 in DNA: TGCAGTGCTAGTTTAGCGGGCACAGATACGCAGTATTTT.

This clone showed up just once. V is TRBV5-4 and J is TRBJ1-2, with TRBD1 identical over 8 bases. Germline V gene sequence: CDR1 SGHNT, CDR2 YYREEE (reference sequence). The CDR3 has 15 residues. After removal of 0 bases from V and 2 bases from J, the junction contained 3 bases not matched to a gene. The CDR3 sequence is CASSLANRGNYGYTF. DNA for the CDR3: TGTGCCAGCAGCTTGGCAAACAGGGGGAACTATGGCTACACCTTC. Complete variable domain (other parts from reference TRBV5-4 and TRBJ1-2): ETGVTQSPTHLIKTRGQQVTLRCSSQSGHNTVSWYQQALGQGPQFIFQYYREEENGRGNFPPRFSGLQFPNYSSELNVNALELDDSALYLCASSLANRGNYGYTFGSGTRLTVV.

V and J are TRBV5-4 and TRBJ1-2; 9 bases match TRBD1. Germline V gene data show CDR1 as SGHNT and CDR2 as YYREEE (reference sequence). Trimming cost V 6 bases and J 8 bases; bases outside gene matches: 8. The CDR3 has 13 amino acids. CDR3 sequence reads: CASTQGQGIGYTF. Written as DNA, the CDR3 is TGTGCCAGCACCCAGGGACAGGGAATAGGCTACACCTTC. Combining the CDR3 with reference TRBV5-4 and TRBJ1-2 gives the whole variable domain ETGVTQSPTHLIKTRGQQVTLRCSSQSGHNTVSWYQQALGQGPQFIFQYYREEENGRGNFPPRFSGLQFPNYSSELNVNALELDDSALYLCASTQGQGIGYTFGSGTRLTVV.

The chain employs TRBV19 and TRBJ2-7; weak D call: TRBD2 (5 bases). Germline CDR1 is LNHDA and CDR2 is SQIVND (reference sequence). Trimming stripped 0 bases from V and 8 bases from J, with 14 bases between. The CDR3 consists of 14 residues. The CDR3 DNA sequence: TGTGCCAGTAGTATAGACCGTGAATCGGGAAAGCAGTACTTC. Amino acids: CASSIDRESGKQYF. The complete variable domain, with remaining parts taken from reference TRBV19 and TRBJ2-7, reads DGGITQSPKYLFRKEGQNVTLSCEQNLNHDAMYWYRQDPGQGLRLIYYSQIVNDFQKGDIAEGYSVSREKKESFPLTVTSAQKNPTAFYLCASSIDRESGKQYFGPGTRLTVT.

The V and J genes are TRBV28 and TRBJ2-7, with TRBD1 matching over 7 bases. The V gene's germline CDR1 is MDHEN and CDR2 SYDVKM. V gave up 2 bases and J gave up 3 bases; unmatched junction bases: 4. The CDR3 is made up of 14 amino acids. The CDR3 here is CASSLEGAFYEQYF. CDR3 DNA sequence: TGTGCCAGCAGTTTAGAGGGGGCCTTCTACGAGCAGTACTTC.

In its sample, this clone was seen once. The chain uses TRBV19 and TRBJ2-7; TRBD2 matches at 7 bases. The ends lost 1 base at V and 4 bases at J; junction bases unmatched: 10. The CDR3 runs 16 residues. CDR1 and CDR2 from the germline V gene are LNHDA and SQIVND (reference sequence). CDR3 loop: CASSIASGGKEYEQYF. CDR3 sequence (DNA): TGTGCCAGTAGTATAGCTAGCGGAGGGAAGGAGTACGAGCAGTACTTC.

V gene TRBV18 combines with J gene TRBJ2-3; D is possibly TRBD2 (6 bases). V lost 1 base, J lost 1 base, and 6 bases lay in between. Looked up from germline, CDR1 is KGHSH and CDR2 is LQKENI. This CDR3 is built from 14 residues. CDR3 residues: CASSPRGGTDTQYF. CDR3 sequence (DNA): TGTGCCAGCTCACCACGGGGGGGCACAGATACGCAGTATTTT.

Here the CDR3 reads CASSPSVSYEQYF. CDR3 coding DNA: TGTGCCAGCTCACCTTCCGTCTCCTACGAGCAGTACTTC. The chain joins TRBV18 to TRBJ2-7; D is ambiguous. CDR1 is KGHSH and CDR2 is LQKENI in the germline V gene. Trimming stripped 3 bases from V and 0 bases from J, with 6 bases between. The CDR3 sequence is 13 residues long.

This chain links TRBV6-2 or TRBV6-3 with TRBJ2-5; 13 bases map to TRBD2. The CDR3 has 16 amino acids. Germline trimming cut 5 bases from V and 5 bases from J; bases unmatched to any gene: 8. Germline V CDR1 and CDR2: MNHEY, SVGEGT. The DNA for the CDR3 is TGTGCCAGCAGTGATGGACTAGCGGGAGTTTGGGAGACCCAGTACTTC. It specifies CASSDGLAGVWETQYF.

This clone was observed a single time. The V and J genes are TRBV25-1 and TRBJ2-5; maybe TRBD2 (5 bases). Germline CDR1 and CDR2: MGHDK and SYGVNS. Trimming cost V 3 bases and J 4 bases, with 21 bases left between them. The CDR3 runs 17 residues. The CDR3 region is CASSDHRSGAGRETQYF. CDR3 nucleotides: TGTGCCAGCAGTGATCATCGATCCGGAGCTGGGAGAGAGACCCAGTACTTC. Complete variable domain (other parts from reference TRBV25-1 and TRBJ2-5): EADIYQTPRYLVIGTGKKITLECSQTMGHDKMYWYQQDPGMELHLIHYSYGVNSTEKGDLSSESTVSRIRTEHFPLTLESARPSHTSQYLCASSDHRSGAGRETQYFGPGTRLLVL.

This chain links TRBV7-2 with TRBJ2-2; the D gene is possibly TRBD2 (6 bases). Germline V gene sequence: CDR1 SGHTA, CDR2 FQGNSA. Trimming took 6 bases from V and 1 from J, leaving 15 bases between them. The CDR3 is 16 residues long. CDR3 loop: CASSRAAGMNTGELFF. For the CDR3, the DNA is TGTGCCAGCAGTAGGGCGGCGGGGATGAACACCGGGGAGCTGTTTTTT.

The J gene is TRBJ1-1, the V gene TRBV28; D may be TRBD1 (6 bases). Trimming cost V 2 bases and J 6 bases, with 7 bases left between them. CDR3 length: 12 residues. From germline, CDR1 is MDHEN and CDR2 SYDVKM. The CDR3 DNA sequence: TGTGCCAGCAGTTTAGGACAGTCTGAAGCTTTCTTT. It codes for CASSLGQSEAFF. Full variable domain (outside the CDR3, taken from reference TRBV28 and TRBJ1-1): DVKVTQSSRYLVKRTGEKVFLECVQDMDHENMFWYRQDPGLGLRLIYFSYDVKMKEKGDIPEGYSVSREKKERFSLILESASTNQTSMYLCASSLGQSEAFFGQGTRLTVV.